The 14 T cell receptor beta chains below come from one sample, sequenced in a study of patients and donors after allogeneic stem cell transplantation. TCRdb re-analysed the RT-PCR reads in MiXCR, keeping a single row per CDR3 protein. The sample has about 230,000 distinct CDR3 sequences; 13% to 15% are singletons. The sequenced sample was blood, either unsorted or a sorted T cell fraction (not recorded which). The source of these receptors is a human donor who was either an allogeneic HSCT recipient or a stem cell or donor lymphocyte infusion donor (not recorded which). It is not recorded whose cells these are; they may come from a transplant donor.

The rearrangement joins TRBV5-1 to TRBJ2-7, with TRBD1 matching 7 bases. The V and J ends lost 4 bases and 7 bases, in that order; junction bases with no gene match: 20. Per germline, CDR1 SGHRS and CDR2 YFSETQ. The CDR3 runs to 17 residues. CDR3 nucleotide sequence: TGCGCCAGCAGCGTGTATTGGATGGGGACAGATTCGGGGGAGCAGTACTTC. Its protein is CASSVYWMGTDSGEQYF. The full variable domain, in which reference TRBV5-1 and TRBJ2-7 provide the parts outside the CDR3, is KAGVTQTPRYLIKTRGQQVTLSCSPISGHRSVSWYQQTPGQGLQFLFEYFSETQRNKGNFPGRFSGRQFSNSRSEMNVSTLELGDSALYLCASSVYWMGTDSGEQYFGPGTRLTVT.

This chain connects TRBV12-5 to TRBJ1-1; 7 bases match TRBD1. This CDR3 has 21 residues. The V gene's germline CDR1 is LGHNT and CDR2 FRNRAP. With 0 bases clipped from V and 1 base from J, the junction kept 20 bases outside the gene matches. Here the CDR3 reads CASGLVVPPILGTAQNTEAFF. In DNA, the CDR3 is TGTGCTAGTGGTTTGGTAGTCCCCCCAATTCTCGGGACAGCTCAGAACACTGAAGCTTTCTTT.

This clonotype appeared a few times. The rearrangement uses TRBV20-1 and TRBJ2-5; TRBD2 matches 12 bases. Germline CDR1 is DFQATT and CDR2 is SNEGSKA (reference sequence). The V gene end was trimmed by 4 bases and the J gene end by 6 bases; junction bases not matched to a gene: 6. CDR3 size: 14 residues. The CDR3 protein is CSAITSGGIKTQYF. The CDR3 DNA reads TGCAGTGCTATCACTAGCGGGGGGATAAAGACCCAGTACTTC.

This clonotype was detected ten times or more. The chain joins TRBV6-1 to TRBJ2-2; the match to TRBD2 covers 10 bases. Unmatched junction bases numbered 5, after V lost 4 bases and J lost 6 bases. Germline-derived CDR1 and CDR2 are MNHNS and SASEGT. This CDR3 region has 15 residues. In nucleotides, the CDR3 is TGTGCCAGCAGTGGCAGCGGGAGGGCCGCCGGGGAGCTGTTTTTT. It translates to CASSGSGRAAGELFF.

This clonotype was counted a few times. The chain recombines TRBV19 with TRBJ2-5, with D possibly matching TRBD1 (6 bases). Germline CDR1 LNHDA, CDR2 SQIVND (reference sequence). The V gene lost 1 base and the J gene lost 5 bases, with 14 bases spanning the gap. The CDR3 consists of 15 residues. The CDR3 sequence is CASSIGQGSMETQYF. CDR3 sequence (DNA): TGTGCCAGTAGTATAGGGCAGGGGAGTATGGAGACCCAGTACTTC.

This chain uses TRBV12-3 or TRBV12-4 with TRBJ1-2; 10 bases fit TRBD1. The CDR3 sequence is 14 residues long. The V and J ends lost 5 bases and 8 bases, in that order; junction bases with no gene match: 8. The CDR3 here is CASSQSGTGEGYTF. The CDR3, as DNA: TGTGCCAGCAGTCAATCCGGGACAGGGGAGGGCTACACCTTC.

At least ten counts were recorded for this clonotype. The genes are TRBV7-9 and TRBJ2-5; 12 bases agree with TRBD1. This CDR3 is 16 amino acids long. Trimming took 4 bases from V and 4 from J; bases not matched to a gene: 7. Germline loops: CDR1 SEHNR, CDR2 FQNEAQ (reference sequence). The DNA for the CDR3 is TGTGCCAGCAGCTCCCGGGACAGGGGGCGCGTAGAGACCCAGTACTTC. Translated, it gives CASSSRDRGRVETQYF.

The table lists this clonotype with a few counts. V and J are TRBV7-2 and TRBJ1-5, with 8 bases identical to TRBD1. CDR1 is SGHTA and CDR2 is FQGNSA in the germline V gene. The CDR3 length is 17 residues. V shed 4 bases and J 0 bases; nucleotides not matched to a gene: 8. Here the CDR3 DNA reads TGTGCCAGCAGCTCGACAGGGGCCGCGAATAGCAATCAGCCCCAGCATTTT. Amino acid sequence: CASSSTGAANSNQPQHF.

This clonotype was seen only a few times. This sequence joins TRBV20-1 and TRBJ2-3; possibly TRBD2 for D (6 bases). With 6 bases removed from V and 9 bases from J, the gap between germline ends came to 22 bases. The CDR3 contains 14 residues. The V gene's germline CDR1 is DFQATT and CDR2 SNEGSKA (reference sequence). CDR3 sequence: CSAPVVAEGVTQYF. The CDR3 DNA sequence: TGCAGTGCCCCGGTTGTAGCGGAGGGAGTAACGCAGTATTTT.

V usage is TRBV5-1 and J usage is TRBJ1-1; D gene unclear. CDR1 SGHRS and CDR2 YFSETQ come from the germline V gene. The germline V and J ends were trimmed by 4 bases and 10 bases, with 17 bases remaining between them. This CDR3 is 13 amino acids long. The CDR3, as DNA: TGCGCCAGCAGCCCGATAGGACCCTCCGGAGCTTTCTTT. This sequence encodes CASSPIGPSGAFF.

The rearrangement uses TRBV25-1 and TRBJ2-2, with TRBD1 matching over 9 bases. Germline trimming cut 4 bases from V and 4 bases from J; bases unmatched to any gene: 10. Germline V CDR1 and CDR2: MGHDK, SYGVNS. CDR3 length: 17 residues. This chain's CDR3 is CASSGPGTGLSTGELFF. The CDR3 DNA reads TGTGCCAGCAGTGGCCCGGGGACAGGGCTAAGCACCGGGGAGCTGTTTTTT.

This clonotype has at least ten counts. The chain joins TRBV4-3 to TRBJ1-6, with D perhaps TRBD1 (5 bases). Germline-derived CDR1 and CDR2 are LGHNA and YSLEER. The CDR3 has 17 amino acids. With 2 bases removed from V and 8 bases from J, the gap between germline ends came to 19 bases. The CDR3 region is CASSQQTGPGLHSPLHF. Written as DNA, the CDR3 is TGCGCCAGCAGCCAACAAACCGGCCCGGGACTGCATTCACCCCTCCACTTT.

In its sample, this clonotype was seen a few times. The chain has TRBV3-1 and TRBJ1-6, with D unresolved. The length of the CDR3 is 16 residues. Trimming stripped 4 bases from V and 7 bases from J, with 17 bases between. In germline, CDR1 is LGHDT, CDR2 YNNKEL (reference sequence). CDR3 nucleotide sequence: TGTGCCAGCAGCCCAAAGTGGGCAGGAAAAAATTCACCCCTCCACTTT. This sequence encodes CASSPKWAGKNSPLHF.

This clonotype was picked up a small number of times. The V and J genes are TRBV28 and TRBJ2-5, with 7 bases that match TRBD1. The germline V gene has CDR1 MDHEN and CDR2 SYDVKM. This CDR3 comprises 15 residues. The junction had 7 bases not matched to a gene; V was cut back by 4 bases and J by 2 bases. CDR3 region: CASSSRLGQQETQYF. In DNA, the CDR3 is TGTGCCAGCAGTTCTCGCTTGGGACAGCAAGAGACCCAGTACTTC.